This is a list of T cell receptor beta chains from one sample in a study of control samples from healthy donors and cancer patients. Sequencing used immunoSEQ multiplex PCR; TCRdb keeps in-frame clones, though not all of them. The sample includes 55,000 to 65,000 clones, roughly 86% of them seen just once. Sequenced input: PBMCs. The receptor set was obtained from a woman aged 55-69 years with lung cancer. The CDR3 runs from the conserved cysteine through the conserved F or W. The D gene is left open where the match is weak. Not all rows give a size; the values are once, few, many and, for expanded clones, a class.

TRBD1	-	TRBV10-2	TRBJ1-5	TGCGCCAGCAGCGTAACAGGGGACAATCAGCCCCAGCATTTT	CASSVTGDNQPQHF
-	-	TRBV5-8	TRBJ2-7	TGTGCCAGCAGCGTGACAGGTGAATCCTACGAGCAGTACTTC	CASSVTGESYEQYF
-	-	TRBV19	TRBJ2-7	TGTGCCAGTAGTATAGGATACAGGACCTACGAGCAGTACTTC	CASSIGYRTYEQYF
-	-	TRBV5-1	TRBJ2-2	TGCGCCAGCAGGGTGCAGGAGACCGGGGAGCTGTTTTTT	CASRVQETGELFF
TRBD2	-	TRBV3-1/TRBV3-2	TRBJ2-5	TGTGCCAGCAGCCTTAGCGGGGGGAACCAAGAGACCCAGTACTTC	CASSLSGGNQETQYF
TRBD1	-	TRBV6-1	TRBJ2-7	TGTGCCAGCAGTGAATCCCGGACAGGGGGCTACGAGCAGTACTTC	CASSESRTGGYEQYF
-	-	TRBV11-2	TRBJ1-6	TGTGCCAGCAGCTTAGAGTCAGGGGCAAATTCACCCCTCCACTTT	CASSLESGANSPLHF
-	-	TRBV5-4	TRBJ2-5	TGTGCCAGCAGCTGGGGGCGGGAGACCCAGTACTTC	CASSWGRETQYF
TRBD2	-	TRBV5-4	TRBJ2-4	TGTGCCAGCAGCTCCGAGGGAGGGCGAAACATTCAGTACTTC	CASSSEGGRNIQYF
-	-	TRBV18	TRBJ1-6	TGTGCCAGCTCACCAACAGGGCGAGAATCACCCCTCCACTTT	CASSPTGRESPLHF
TRBD1	-	TRBV19	TRBJ2-7	TGTGCCAGTAGTATAGGGGCAGGGGGAGTCTACGAGCAGTACTTC	CASSIGAGGVYEQYF
TRBD1	-	TRBV2	TRBJ1-1	TGTGCCAGCGATCGACAGGGTCGGAACACTGAAGCTTTCTTT	CASDRQGRNTEAFF
TRBD1	-	TRBV28	TRBJ1-2	TGTGCCAGCAGCCAGGGGGCTGACTATGGCTACACCTTC	CASSQGADYGYTF
-	few	TRBV5-5	TRBJ1-4	TGTGCCAGCAGCCCCCCGGGGGGGCCTGGCCTGTTTTTT	CASSPPGGPGLFF
TRBD1	-	TRBV19	TRBJ1-5	TGTGCCAGTAGTATGGACAGGGCTGGAAATCAGCCCCAGCATTTT	CASSMDRAGNQPQHF
-	-	TRBV25-1	TRBJ2-7	TGTGCCAGCAGTGGGATAGGTTCGGGGGAGAAACCCTACGAGCAGTACTTC	CASSGIGSGEKPYEQYF
-	once	TRBV10-3	TRBJ2-5	TGTGCCATCAGTGAGTCGGGAGCAGGGGAAGCGGGAGAGACCCAGTACTTC	CAISESGAGEAGETQYF
TRBD2	-	TRBV5-1	TRBJ2-1	TGCGCCAGCAATGGACTAGCGGGGACCGATGAGCAGTTCTTC	CASNGLAGTDEQFF
-	-	TRBV15	TRBJ2-1	TGTGCCACCAGCCCTCGGCGGGCGTACAATGAGCAGTTCTTC	CATSPRRAYNEQFF
-	-	TRBV5-1	TRBJ2-2	TGCGCCAGCAGCTTTAGGGACACCAGCCTTCCCGGGGAGCTGTTTTTT	CASSFRDTSLPGELFF
TRBD1	-	TRBV5-1	TRBJ1-1	TGCGCCAGCAGCTTGGCACAGGGGTTAGACACTGAAGCTTTCTTT	CASSLAQGLDTEAFF
-	-	TRBV30	TRBJ2-1	TGTGCCTGGAGCGGGGCCTACAATGAGCAGTTCTTC	CAWSGAYNEQFF
-	-	TRBV14	TRBJ2-3	TGTGCCAGCAGCCAAGTCAGGTGGACGGATACGCAGTATTTT	CASSQVRWTDTQYF
-	-	TRBV29-1	TRBJ1-1	TGCAGCGTGACCCGAGGGGGAGTGAACACTGAAGCTTTCTTT	CSVTRGGVNTEAFF
-	once	TRBV28	TRBJ2-6	TGTGCCAGCAGTTTATATGGCCTAAGGGATTCCTCTGGGGCCAACGTCCTGACTTTC	CASSLYGLRDSSGANVLTF
TRBD1	-	TRBV7-8	TRBJ2-2	TGTGCCAGCAGCTTAGACAGGGGGCGTTACACCGGGGAGCTGTTTTTT	CASSLDRGRYTGELFF
TRBD1	-	TRBV10-2	TRBJ1-5	TGCGCCAGCAGTGAGATTGACAGGGTGGGCCAGCCCCAGCATTTT	CASSEIDRVGQPQHF
-	-	TRBV15	TRBJ1-2	TGTGCCACCAGCAGAGATAATACCCCAGCCTATGGCTACACCTTC	CATSRDNTPAYGYTF
TRBD1	-	TRBV4-1	TRBJ2-5	TGCGCCAGCAGCCCCACCGGGACAGCTAAAGAGACCCAGTACTTC	CASSPTGTAKETQYF
TRBD2	-	TRBV4-2	TRBJ2-5	TGTGCCAGCAGCCAAGATCTCCTAGCGGGAGTTGAGACCCAGTACTTC	CASSQDLLAGVETQYF
TRBD1	-	TRBV5-6	TRBJ1-1	TGTGCCAGCAGCTTTTACAGGGGTGCGGCTTTCTTT	CASSFYRGAAFF
-	-	TRBV5-1	TRBJ2-2	TGCGCCAGCAGCTCAGGACCAAACACCGGGGAGCTGTTTTTT	CASSSGPNTGELFF
-	-	TRBV28	TRBJ1-2	TGTGCCAGCAGTCCGGACGGGGGCTATGGCTACACCTTC	CASSPDGGYGYTF
-	-	TRBV7-2	TRBJ2-7	TGTGCCAGCAGCTTAGTCGGGGGCTTAGCCTACGAGCAGTACTTC	CASSLVGGLAYEQYF